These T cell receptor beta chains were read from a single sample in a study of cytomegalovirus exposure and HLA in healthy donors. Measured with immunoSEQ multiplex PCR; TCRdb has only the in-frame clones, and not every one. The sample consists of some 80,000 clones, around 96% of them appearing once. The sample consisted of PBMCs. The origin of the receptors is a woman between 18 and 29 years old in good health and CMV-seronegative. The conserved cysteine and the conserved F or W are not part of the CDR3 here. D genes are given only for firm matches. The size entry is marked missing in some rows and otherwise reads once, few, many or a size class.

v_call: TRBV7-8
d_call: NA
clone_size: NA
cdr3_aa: ASSLGGLGGYT

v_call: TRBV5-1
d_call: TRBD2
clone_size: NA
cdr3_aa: ASSLAGVAGGQETQY

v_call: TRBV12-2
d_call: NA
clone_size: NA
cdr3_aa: ASRAGGTSGRSSYNEQF

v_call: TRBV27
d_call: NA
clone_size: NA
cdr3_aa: ASSWGDGGYNEQF

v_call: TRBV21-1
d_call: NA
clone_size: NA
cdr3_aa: ASSKRGETQY

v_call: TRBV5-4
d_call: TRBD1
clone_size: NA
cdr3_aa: ASSEPGQEYNEQF

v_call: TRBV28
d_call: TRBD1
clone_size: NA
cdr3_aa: ASSQGQGGEQY

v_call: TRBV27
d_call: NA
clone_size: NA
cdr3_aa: ASGTLMDGKDSPLH

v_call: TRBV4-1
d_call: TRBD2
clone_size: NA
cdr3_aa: ASSPRGEGNTGELF

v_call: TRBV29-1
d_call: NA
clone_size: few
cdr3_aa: SVYSGTSNTGELF

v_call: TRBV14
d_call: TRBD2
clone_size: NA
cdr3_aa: ASSRLAGTTDTQY

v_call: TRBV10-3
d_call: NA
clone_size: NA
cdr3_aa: AISEGAADTQY

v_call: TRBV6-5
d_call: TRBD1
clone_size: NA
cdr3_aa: ASRQGTEQY

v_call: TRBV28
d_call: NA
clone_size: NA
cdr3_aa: ASSLNGVYEQY

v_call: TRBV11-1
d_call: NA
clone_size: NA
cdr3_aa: ASSAQAGNYGYT

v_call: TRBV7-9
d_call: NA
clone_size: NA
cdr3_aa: ASRQKIGQENTEAF

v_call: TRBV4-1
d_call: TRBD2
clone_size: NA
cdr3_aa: ASSQVPSGTTYEQY

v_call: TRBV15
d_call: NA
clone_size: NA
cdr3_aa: ATSSRSGGGSYNEQF

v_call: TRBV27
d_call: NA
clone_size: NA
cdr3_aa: ASKGQGGSTNEKLF

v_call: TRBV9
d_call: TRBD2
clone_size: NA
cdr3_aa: ASSTARGLSGGFYNEQF

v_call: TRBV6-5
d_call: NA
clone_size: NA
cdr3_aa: ASSYSTGGNQPQH

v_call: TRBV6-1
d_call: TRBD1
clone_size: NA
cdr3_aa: ATNRGEDEKLF

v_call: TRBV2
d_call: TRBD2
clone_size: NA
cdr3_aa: ASSEKLAGPLYEQY

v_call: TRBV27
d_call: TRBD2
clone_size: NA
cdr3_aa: ASVLRAGVGVKQY

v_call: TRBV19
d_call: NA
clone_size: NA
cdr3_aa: ASSQQSSSYEQY

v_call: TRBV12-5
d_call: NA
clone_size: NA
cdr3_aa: ASARARGGFQETQY

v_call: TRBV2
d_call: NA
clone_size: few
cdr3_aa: ASSVQPHNEQF

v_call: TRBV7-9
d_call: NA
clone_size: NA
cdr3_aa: ASRPETRGAAQY

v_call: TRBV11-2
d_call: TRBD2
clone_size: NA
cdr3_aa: ASSLGRGGRGPYEQY

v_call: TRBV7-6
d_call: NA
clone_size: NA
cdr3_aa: ASSSLQGISAYEQY

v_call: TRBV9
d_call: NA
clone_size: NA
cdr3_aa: ASSARINTGELF

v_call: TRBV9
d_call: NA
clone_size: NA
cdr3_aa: ASSVGIRGTTYEQY

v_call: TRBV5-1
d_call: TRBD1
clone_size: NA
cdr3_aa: ASSWGTGRFTEAF

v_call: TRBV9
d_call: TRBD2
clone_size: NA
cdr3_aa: ASSVVSGANTGELF

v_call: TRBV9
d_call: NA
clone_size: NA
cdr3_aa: ASSPIMQGYEQY

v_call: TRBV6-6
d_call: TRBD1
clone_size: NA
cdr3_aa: ASSDRGWETQY

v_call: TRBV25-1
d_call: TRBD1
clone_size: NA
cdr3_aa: ASSDPGGGTDTQY

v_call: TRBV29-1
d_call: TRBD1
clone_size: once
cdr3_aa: SVEGGQGGTEAF

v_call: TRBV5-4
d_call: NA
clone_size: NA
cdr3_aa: ASSPVSSYEQY

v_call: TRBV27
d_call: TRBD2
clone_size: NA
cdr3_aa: ASSLGLGSPDTQY

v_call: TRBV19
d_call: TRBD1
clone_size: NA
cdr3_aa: ASTDRGPNPAGGYT

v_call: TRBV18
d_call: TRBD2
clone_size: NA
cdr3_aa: ASSRLAGLLNTGELF

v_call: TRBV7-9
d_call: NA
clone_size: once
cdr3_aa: ASSPVTETATYEQY

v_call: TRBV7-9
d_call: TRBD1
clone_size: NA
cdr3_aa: ASSRTGGNTGELF

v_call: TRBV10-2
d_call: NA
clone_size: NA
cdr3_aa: ASSDELAAQPQH

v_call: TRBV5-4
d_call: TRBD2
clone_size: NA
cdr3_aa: ASSWGLAGSYEQY

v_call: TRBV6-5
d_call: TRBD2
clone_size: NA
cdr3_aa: ASSSRLAGEQF

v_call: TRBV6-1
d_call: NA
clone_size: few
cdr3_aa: ASSEVRGTT

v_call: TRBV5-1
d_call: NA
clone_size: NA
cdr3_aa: ASSLGAGDGNTIY

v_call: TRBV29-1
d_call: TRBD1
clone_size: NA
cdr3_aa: SEKTGGNQPQH

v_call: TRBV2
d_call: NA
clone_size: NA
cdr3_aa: ASIAPGNEQF